Given below is one T cell receptor beta chain in context. These data come from a study of PD-1 blockade in mismatch repair-deficient tumors. The repertoire was sequenced with immunoSEQ multiplex PCR; TCRdb's copy has only in-frame clones and lacks some. Here the sample spans some 100,000 clones, 82% being singletons. The CDR3 is 15 residues long. Between the trimmed V and J ends, which lost 5 bases and 1 base, there was a span of 14 bases. Germline-derived CDR1 and CDR2 are SGHTA and FQGNSA. This chain links TRBV7-2 with TRBJ1-2, with D tentatively TRBD1 (6 bases). Specimen: peripheral blood, collected approximately 35 weeks after starting pembrolizumab. The TCR was taken from an adult with mismatch repair-deficient cancer. DNA for the CDR3: TGTGCCAGCAGCCAGGACAGCACTAATAACTATGGCTACACCTTC. Protein product: CASSQDSTNNYGYTF.